These 23 T cell receptor beta chains were sequenced from one sample in a study of neoadjuvant anti-PD-1 for oral cavity cancer. TCRdb's copy holds only in-frame clones and misses some; the assay was immunoSEQ multiplex PCR. There are about 7,600 clones in the sample; around 53% occur only once, and 10% to 15% lies in the top ten. Here the sequenced sample was tumor tissue, taken before nivolumab (anti-PD-1) treatment. These receptor sequences come from a person between 35 and 79 years old with oral cavity squamous cell carcinoma.

This clone occurred a few times. The V gene is TRBV29-1, the J gene TRBJ2-5; TRBD2 is a possible D gene (6 bases). V was pared by 4 bases and J by 5 bases, with 20 bases between. The CDR3 runs 15 residues. Germline lookup yields CDR1 SQVTM and CDR2 ANQGSEA. The CDR3 DNA reads TGCAGCGTTGGACCGGGACTGGGCACCTGGGAGACCCAGTACTTC. It is translated as CSVGPGLGTWETQYF.

The sample holds a few counts of this clone. The rearrangement links TRBV10-3 to TRBJ1-3; unclear D gene. The length of the CDR3 is 15 residues. CDR1 and CDR2 (germline): ENHRY, SYGVKD. With 7 bases removed from V and 0 bases from J, the gap between germline ends came to 13 bases. CDR3 sequence (DNA): TGTGCCATCACCGAGGGAACAGCCTCTGGAAACACCATATATTTT. Translated, it gives CAITEGTASGNTIYF.

This clone was observed a single time. The V gene is TRBV18, the J gene TRBJ2-5, with D maybe TRBD1 (5 bases). The ends were cut back, 6 bases at V and 5 bases at J, with 13 bases in the middle. From germline, CDR1 is KGHSH and CDR2 LQKENI. The CDR3 covers 13 residues. The DNA of the CDR3 is TGTGCCAGCTCGCTACAGGCTGGGGAGACCCAGTACTTC. This translates into CASSLQAGETQYF.

CDR3 loop: CASSVVGGAEQFF. The CDR3, as DNA: TGTGCCAGCAGCGTAGTCGGCGGGGCTGAGCAGTTCTTC. This rearrangement joins TRBV9 to TRBJ2-1; a possible D gene is TRBD2 (6 bases). Germline CDR1 and CDR2: SGDLS and YYNGEE. The CDR3 has 13 amino acids. The V end lost 0 bases, the J end lost 9 bases, and 10 bases lay between the germline ends.

The rearrangement uses TRBV28 and TRBJ2-1; D call uncertain. Germline CDR1 and CDR2: MDHEN and SYDVKM. V was pared by 6 bases and J by 2 bases, with 11 bases between. The CDR3 extends over 14 amino acids. The CDR3 DNA reads TGTGCCAGCAGGACGGACCATCCCTACAATGAGCAGTTCTTC. Amino acid sequence: CASRTDHPYNEQFF.

Relative to its sample, this clone is medium-sized. The V and J genes are TRBV11-2 and TRBJ1-1; 11 bases match TRBD1. Germline assignment: CDR1 SGHAT and CDR2 FQNNGV. The length of the CDR3 is 15 residues. With 5 bases clipped from V and 7 bases from J, the junction kept 9 bases outside the gene matches. CDR3 residues: CASSITDRGRIEAFF. CDR3 DNA sequence: TGTGCCAGCAGCATCACGGACAGGGGGCGAATTGAAGCTTTCTTT.

This clone showed up just a few times. This rearrangement joins TRBV7-9 to TRBJ2-7; no clear D gene. The CDR3 runs 12 residues. Germline CDR1 is SEHNR and CDR2 is FQNEAQ (reference sequence). The germline V and J ends were trimmed by 4 bases and 2 bases, with 6 bases remaining between them. The CDR3 sequence is CASSYTAYEQYF. The CDR3 nucleotides are TGTGCCAGCAGCTATACAGCCTACGAGCAGTACTTC. Using reference TRBV7-9 and TRBJ2-7 for the parts outside the CDR3, the full variable domain is DTGVSQNPRHKITKRGQNVTFRCDPISEHNRLYWYRQTLGQGPEFLTYFQNEAQLEKSRLLSDRFSAERPKGSFSTLEIQRTEQGDSAMYLCASSYTAYEQYFGPGTRLTVT.

This chain uses TRBV7-9 with TRBJ2-5; TRBD2 matches at 10 bases. Trimming took 6 bases from V and 5 from J; bases not matched to a gene: 6. The CDR3 sequence is 14 residues long. Germline V gene sequence: CDR1 SEHNR, CDR2 FQNEAQ (reference sequence). The CDR3 sequence is CASSPSGSVETQYF. CDR3 sequence (DNA): TGTGCCAGCAGTCCTAGCGGGAGCGTCGAGACCCAGTACTTC.

This clone occurred a few times. The chain employs TRBV5-6 and TRBJ2-3; 7 bases are a match to TRBD1. The CDR3 runs to 14 residues. Trimming removed 3 bases from V and 6 bases from J; junction bases left unmatched: 7. Germline values: CDR1 SGHDT, CDR2 YYEEEE. The CDR3 DNA reads as TGTGCCAGCAGCTGGGGACAGCCGGGGGATACGCAGTATTTT. Protein: CASSWGQPGDTQYF.

This rearrangement joins TRBV7-2 to TRBJ1-1; a possible D gene is TRBD1 (5 bases). The CDR3 has 15 residues. V lost 5 bases, J lost 2 bases, and 15 bases lay in between. Germline loops: CDR1 SGHTA, CDR2 FQGNSA. Written as DNA, the CDR3 is TGTGCCAGCAGCCTTTGGGGGGGGTCCAACACTGAAGCTTTCTTT. Amino acid sequence: CASSLWGGSNTEAFF.

This clone showed up just a few times. The chain uses TRBV7-3 and TRBJ2-6; a weak D match, TRBD1 (5 bases). CDR3 length equals 16 residues. CDR1 and CDR2 (germline): SGHTA, FQGTGA. Trimming took off 5 bases at V and 0 bases at J, with 11 bases between the two ends. The CDR3 nucleotides are TGTGCCAGCAGCCAAGACAGTAGCTCTGGGGCCAACGTCCTGACTTTC. Translated: CASSQDSSSGANVLTF.

The chain recombines TRBV5-6 with TRBJ2-1, with 10 bases fitting TRBD1. The CDR3 length is 15 residues. After removal of 3 bases from V and 3 bases from J, the junction contained 3 bases not matched to a gene. Germline V lookup: CDR1 SGHDT, CDR2 YYEEEE. The CDR3 nucleotides are TGTGCCAGCAGCTGGGACAGGGGTTACTACAATGAGCAGTTCTTC. It translates to CASSWDRGYYNEQFF. Full variable domain (remainder filled in from reference TRBV5-6 and TRBJ2-1): DAGVTQSPTHLIKTRGQQVTLRCSPKSGHDTVSWYQQALGQGPQFIFQYYEEEERQRGNFPDRFSGHQFPNYSSELNVNALLLGDSALYLCASSWDRGYYNEQFFGPGTRLTVL.

This clone was detected only a few times. The genes are TRBV7-9 and TRBJ1-1, with TRBD1 matching 7 bases. With 4 bases clipped from V and 0 bases from J, the junction kept 8 bases outside the gene matches. The CDR3 is 16 residues long. Germline assignment: CDR1 SEHNR and CDR2 FQNEAQ (reference sequence). The CDR3 nucleotides are TGTGCCAGCAGCTGGGCCCACAGGGGTCTGAACACTGAAGCTTTCTTT. Translating it yields CASSWAHRGLNTEAFF.

The chain couples TRBV27 to TRBJ2-2; D unresolved. The length of the CDR3 is 13 residues. Germline CDR1 reads MNHEY; CDR2 reads SMNVEV (reference sequence). Trimming removed 3 bases from V and 0 bases from J, with 2 bases in between. As DNA, the CDR3 is TGTGCCAGCAGTTTCGCGAACACCGGGGAGCTGTTTTTT. As protein: CASSFANTGELFF.

This clone was seen a handful of times. The genes are TRBV2 and TRBJ1-2, with 7 positions matching TRBD1. Germline lookup yields CDR1 SNHLY and CDR2 FYNNEI. The V and J ends lost 3 bases and 4 bases, in that order; junction bases with no gene match: 2. This CDR3 contains 13 residues. The CDR3 is CASSDPGGYGYTF. CDR3 in DNA: TGTGCCAGCAGTGACCCAGGGGGCTATGGCTACACCTTC. The full variable domain, its missing parts supplied by reference TRBV2 and TRBJ1-2, is EPEVTQTPSHQVTQMGQEVILRCVPISNHLYFYWYRQILGQKVEFLVSFYNNEISEKSEIFDDQFSVERPDGSNFTLKIRSTKLEDSAMYFCASSDPGGYGYTFGSGTRLTVV.

The table lists this clone with a few counts. CDR3 nucleotides: TGCGCCAGCAGCTGGACGTCAAGCTCTGGAAACACCATATATTTT. It is translated as CASSWTSSSGNTIYF. The rearrangement uses TRBV5-1 and TRBJ1-3; no clear D. The CDR3 length is 15 residues. The V gene's germline CDR1 is SGHRS and CDR2 YFSETQ. V was trimmed by 3 bases and J by 0 bases, leaving 10 bases between them.

The V gene is TRBV2, the J gene TRBJ1-3, with 7 bases fitting TRBD1. J was trimmed by 0 bases and V by 8 bases; bases with no gene match: 4. In germline, CDR1 is SNHLY, CDR2 FYNNEI. The CDR3 totals 14 residues. CDR3 amino acids: CASQRDSSGNTIYF. The CDR3 nucleotides read TGTGCCAGCCAAAGGGACAGCTCTGGAAACACCATATATTTT. The full variable domain, its missing parts supplied by reference TRBV2 and TRBJ1-3, is EPEVTQTPSHQVTQMGQEVILRCVPISNHLYFYWYRQILGQKVEFLVSFYNNEISEKSEIFDDQFSVERPDGSNFTLKIRSTKLEDSAMYFCASQRDSSGNTIYFGEGSWLTVV.

The CDR3 nucleotides are TGTGCCAGCAGCTCCAAGGAGTTGGGTAGCGGGACCCTAGACGAGCAGTACTTC. This codes for CASSSKELGSGTLDEQYF. The V gene is TRBV7-9, the J gene TRBJ2-7; 8 bases fit TRBD2. Losses at the gene ends were 4 bases for V and 5 bases for J; bases not matched to a gene: 19. The germline gives CDR1 SEHNR, CDR2 FQNEAQ (reference sequence). This CDR3 has 18 residues. Complete variable domain (other parts from reference TRBV7-9 and TRBJ2-7): DTGVSQNPRHKITKRGQNVTFRCDPISEHNRLYWYRQTLGQGPEFLTYFQNEAQLEKSRLLSDRFSAERPKGSFSTLEIQRTEQGDSAMYLCASSSKELGSGTLDEQYFGPGTRLTVT.

CDR3 amino acids: CASSTGGAPGELFF. Written as DNA, the CDR3 is TGTGCCAGCAGCACAGGGGGCGCCCCCGGAGAACTGTTTTTT. This chain connects TRBV6-1 to TRBJ1-4; TRBD1 agrees at 9 bases. With 6 bases clipped from V and 12 bases from J, the junction kept 11 bases outside the gene matches. The length of the CDR3 is 14 residues. Looked up from germline, CDR1 is MNHNS and CDR2 is SASEGT.

This clone has more than one count but fewer than ten. V gene TRBV19 combines with J gene TRBJ1-2; weak D call: TRBD1 (6 bases). CDR1 and CDR2 from the germline V gene are LNHDA and SQIVND (reference sequence). This CDR3 comprises 14 residues. With 4 bases removed from V and 4 bases from J, the gap between germline ends came to 13 bases. The CDR3 nucleotides are TGTGCCAGTAGTACAAGGACAGAGGGCTATGGCTACACCTTC. Protein: CASSTRTEGYGYTF.

In DNA, the CDR3 is TGTGCCAGCAGCTTAGTAGGCGGCCAGAACACTGAAGCTTTCTTT. Residues: CASSLVGGQNTEAFF. The rearrangement uses TRBV13 and TRBJ1-1, with no clear D. The CDR3 loop spans 15 amino acids. The germline CDR1 and CDR2 sequences are PRHDT and FYEKMQ (reference sequence). Trimming took 1 base from V and 1 from J, leaving 10 bases between them.

The chain carries TRBV18 and TRBJ2-2; D is perhaps TRBD2 (6 bases). Germline CDR1 is KGHSH and CDR2 is LQKENI. This CDR3 is 15 amino acids long. V was cut by 4 bases and J by 5 bases, with 14 bases left in between. The CDR3 DNA follows: TGTGCCAGCTCACGACGGGAGTTTCCGACCGGGGAGCTGTTTTTT. Protein product: CASSRREFPTGELFF. The whole variable domain, remainder taken from reference TRBV18 and TRBJ2-2, is NAGVMQNPRHLVRRRGQEARLRCSPMKGHSHVYWYRQLPEEGLKFMVYLQKENIIDESGMPKERFSAEFPKEGPSILRIQQVVRGDSAAYFCASSRREFPTGELFFGEGSRLTVL.

In this sample, this clone turned up once. The chain employs TRBV28 and TRBJ2-1, with D hard to call. Germline V gene data show CDR1 as MDHEN and CDR2 as SYDVKM. Trimming shortened V by 3 bases and J by 13 bases, and 10 bases separated the two germline ends. CDR3 length: 11 amino acids. As DNA, the CDR3 is TGTGCCAGCAGTTTTCCGGGCCGACAGTTCTTC. This gives the protein CASSFPGRQFF.